This T cell receptor beta chain is from a study of OX40 agonist ivuxolimab in advanced cancers. As for the study in general: People who had prior anti-PD-1, anti-PD-L1 or anti-CTLA-4 therapy could take part, and under 45% had some.

V shed 3 bases and J shed 7 bases, with 16 bases lying between them. Germline CDR1 reads SGHNT; CDR2 reads YENEEA. The CDR3 runs 15 residues. This clone has a single count. Antigen: not known. Sequenced by immunoSEQ multiplex PCR; TCRdb stores in-frame clones only, minus some. The sample carries fewer than 85,000 clones, about 90% recorded once. Study results and limitations: By week 6 at 0.1 to 3.0 mg/kg, blood CD4+ and CD8+ T cells had expanded clonally. CD4+ T cells averaged fewer expanded clones than CD8+ T cells.

Blood sampling took place at baseline, cycle 4 day 1, and cycle 7 day 1. This sequence originates from an adult with an advanced solid tumor such as melanoma, head and neck, liver or kidney cancer. Sequenced here: CD4+ or CD8+ T cells sorted from blood, sampled in a trial of the OX40 agonist ivuxolimab. The V gene is TRBV11-3, the J gene TRBJ2-1; D uncertain. The CDR3 DNA sequence: TGTGCCAGCAGCTTGGCGGACCACCGACTTAATGAGCAGTTCTTC. Translated: CASSLADHRLNEQFF.